The sequence of this TCR beta chain was determined in a study of Ad26.COV2.S vaccination and SARS-CoV-2 variants (dated by TCRdb to the early 2020s). Background on the whole study: Vaccine-arm donors came from COV1001, a multicentre, randomized, double-blind, placebo-controlled phase I-IIa trial of Ad26.COV2.S in healthy adults. Dosing of Ad26.COV2.S was intramuscular, at either 5x10^10 or 1x10^11 viral particles, delivered as one shot or as two shots spaced 56 days apart. The specificity and breadth of SARS-CoV-2-reactive T cell receptors after Ad26.COV2.S vaccination were assessed by TCRbeta repertoire sequencing. A total of roughly 32 samples were included in the TCR-sequenced set, comprising around 19 Ad26.COV2.S vaccine recipients, 5 placebo recipients and 8 SARS-CoV-2 convalescent individuals. Trial participants were randomized into five groups of five: low-dose or high-dose Ad26.COV2.S given once or twice, or placebo on both occasions. Throughout the experiments and outcome assessment, investigators stayed blinded to trial group allocation.

Study-wide conclusions, independent of this receptor: Substantial breadth of spike-specific CD8+ and CD4+ T cell responses was reported after vaccination. Non-spike TCR breadth was comparable between vaccine and placebo recipients, consistent with the vaccine containing only spike. Higher spike-specific TCR breadth was observed in Ad26.COV2.S recipients than in placebo recipients (P = 0.0014). The authors noted that the TCR breadth and depth analyses may have underestimated total T cell responses. The study lacked the statistical power to compare responses across vaccine doses or regimens.

The treatment or condition label corresponds to: about 20 received Ad26.COV2.S at low or high dose, single or two shots; about five received placebo; per-sample allocation not given. Repertoires of vaccine and placebo recipients were sequenced from samples collected on day 63 after the first injection. Cohort 1b enrolled about two dozen adults aged 18-55 years at a single site in Boston, USA, between 29 July and 7 August 2020. As a vaccine, Ad26.COV2.S was a replication-incompetent adenovirus type 26 vector that expressed a prefusion-stabilized SARS-CoV-2 spike protein derived from the original Wuhan strain. Details on this clone: This clone's antigen is unknown. The sample holds no much larger clone one base away, and base qualities are not on file.

Based on the germline V gene, the CDR1 and CDR2 sequences are SGHRS and YFSETQ. CDR3 length: 14 amino acids, cysteine to phenylalanine. Of the read, only the CDR3 DNA is kept; its 42 bases are in frame from base 1. V sheds 7 bases and J sheds 0 bases, leaving 13 bases between their ends. TCRbeta CDR3 regions were sequenced with the immunoSEQ Assay. After extraction, genomic DNA underwent amplification by bias-controlled multiplex PCR, followed by high-throughput sequencing. The original pipeline was this. To quantify the absolute abundance of every unique TCRbeta CDR3 region, sequences were collapsed and filtered. Usable DNA was measured by amplifying reference genes present in all nucleated cells, and TCRbeta template counts were normalized to that usable DNA to estimate T cell fraction. Repertoire TCRs were annotated as SARS-CoV-2-specific by exact matching of V gene, CDR3 amino acid sequence and J gene to a known reactive TCR set. The reference SARS-CoV-2 TCR set was obtained from MIRA and was filtered for enrichment in COVID-19-positive ImmuneCODE repertoires, whereby public or cross-reactive TCRs were removed. Using the MIRA antigens, annotated TCRs were further analysed by specific ORF or by position within an ORF. Breadth was defined as annotated unique rearrangements over total unique productive rearrangements; depth was the summed frequency of those rearrangements. TCR breadth was compared between groups using two-sided Wilcoxon rank-sum tests. TCRdb stores this immuneACCESS table with in-frame sequences only. Part of the clones is absent; in the studies checked, under half of the shortfall reflects unresolved V genes, and no reason is known for the rest. V and J calls and clone size are as listed in that table; D and trimming were resolved from the DNA. The table for this sample lists around 340,000 clones; approximately 90% of them were counted only once. The top ten hold roughly 5% of the sample.

The sample consisted of peripheral blood, taken in a trial of Ad26.COV2.S vaccine versus placebo. This receptor was obtained from a person aged 18-65 years who received the Ad26.COV2.S COVID-19 vaccine or a placebo. The sequence is built from TRBV5-1 and TRBJ1-1, with the identity of the D gene unclear. Here is the DNA: TGCGCCAGCGGGTACAGCGAAATGAACACTGAAGCTTTCTTT. This yields the protein CASGYSEMNTEAFF. Beyond the CDR3, the reference TRBV5-1 and TRBJ1-1 genes provide the residues; the full variable domain reads: KAGVTQTPRYLIKTRGQQVTLSCSPISGHRSVSWYQQTPGQGLQFLFEYFSETQRNKGNFPGRFSGRQFSNSRSEMNVSTLELGDSALYLCASGYSEMNTEAFFGQGTRLTVV.